This T cell receptor (beta chain) was sequenced in a study of T cell clonality in common variable immunodeficiency. Whole-study results and caveats: Shared TCRbeta clones were fewer between CVID subjects than controls. CVID subjects showed higher TCRbeta clonality than healthy controls.

CVID and control samples used equivalent genomic DNA input. Sequencing used immunoSEQ multiplex PCR; TCRdb keeps in-frame clones, though not all of them. Listed here are tens of thousands of clones without any singletons, the top ten holding 8% to 13%. Patients and controls were mostly of Caucasian heritage. This clone has ten or more counts. Its antigen is unknown. The read terminates 3 residues before the CDR3 end, so the remaining end is supplied by the germline J gene. This CDR3 is 12 amino acids long. Trimming took 4 bases from V and 4 from J, leaving 8 bases between them. From germline, CDR1 is MNHNS and CDR2 SASEGT.

The sample was peripheral blood mononuclear cells. The J gene is TRBJ2-7, the V gene TRBV6-1; possible D gene TRBD1, 6 bases. This TCR came from a person aged 18 to 69 in good health. CDR3 DNA, as far as it was read: TGTGCCAGCAGTGCACAGGGATACGAG. It is translated as CASSAQGYE. The CDR3 reads in full as CASSAQGYEQYF.